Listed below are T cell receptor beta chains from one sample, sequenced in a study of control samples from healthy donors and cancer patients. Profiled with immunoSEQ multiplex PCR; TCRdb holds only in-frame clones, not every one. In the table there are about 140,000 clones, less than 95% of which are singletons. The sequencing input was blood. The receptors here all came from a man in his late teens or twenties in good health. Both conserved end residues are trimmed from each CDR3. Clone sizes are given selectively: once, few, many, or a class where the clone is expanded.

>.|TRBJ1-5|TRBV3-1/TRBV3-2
ASSQGSNQPQH
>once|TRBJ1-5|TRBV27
ASSSLYRGNQPQH
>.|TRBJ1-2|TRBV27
ASSPLRGALGYT
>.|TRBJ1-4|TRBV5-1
ASSLGATNEKLF
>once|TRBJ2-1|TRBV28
ASSRTSGGLGNEQF
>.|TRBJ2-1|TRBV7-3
ASSLEPRDEQF
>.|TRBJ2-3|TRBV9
ASSGPGDGTDTQY
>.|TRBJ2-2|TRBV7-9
ASSFGRSGSTGELF
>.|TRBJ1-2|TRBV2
ASSEKGSQIYT
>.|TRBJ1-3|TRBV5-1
ASSPPGRRTPSSGNTIY
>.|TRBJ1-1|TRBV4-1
ASSHDRELNTEAF
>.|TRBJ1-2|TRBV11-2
ASSAQQGGYT
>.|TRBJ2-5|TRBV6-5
ASSQRGWEETQY
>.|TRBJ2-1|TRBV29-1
SVPAGGIVNEQF
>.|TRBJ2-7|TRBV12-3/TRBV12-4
ASTLTGSYEQY
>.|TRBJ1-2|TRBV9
ASSVDTVYYGYT